The present T cell receptor (beta chain) was sequenced within a study of blood T cell repertoires in COVID-19. Study information: Some COVID-19 samples were acute and others convalescent; all came from the United States, Italy and Spain. PBMCs, B-cell-depleted T cells, or T cells were the source of the cDNA or gDNA that made up the material.

The V gene's germline CDR1 is SGHTA and CDR2 FQGNSA. Trimming removed 6 bases from V and 2 bases from J; junction bases left unmatched: 11. The CDR3 extends over 17 amino acids. As originally analysed: Estimates of nucleated cell counts were drawn from the amplification of reference gene primers. Sequenced by immunoSEQ multiplex PCR; TCRdb stores in-frame clones only, minus some. That table supplies the V and J calls and clone size; D and trimming were determined from the DNA. The sample yields about 270,000 clones, 86% seen once. V and J are TRBV7-2 and TRBJ2-5, with TRBD2 matching 11 bases. The clonotype was recovered from a man aged 40-55 years with active or convalescent COVID-19. The sequenced sample consisted of peripheral blood. The chain's CDR3 is CASSPRRLAGGQETQYF. CDR3 sequence (DNA): TGTGCCAGCAGTCCTAGGCGGCTAGCGGGAGGACAAGAGACCCAGTACTTC.